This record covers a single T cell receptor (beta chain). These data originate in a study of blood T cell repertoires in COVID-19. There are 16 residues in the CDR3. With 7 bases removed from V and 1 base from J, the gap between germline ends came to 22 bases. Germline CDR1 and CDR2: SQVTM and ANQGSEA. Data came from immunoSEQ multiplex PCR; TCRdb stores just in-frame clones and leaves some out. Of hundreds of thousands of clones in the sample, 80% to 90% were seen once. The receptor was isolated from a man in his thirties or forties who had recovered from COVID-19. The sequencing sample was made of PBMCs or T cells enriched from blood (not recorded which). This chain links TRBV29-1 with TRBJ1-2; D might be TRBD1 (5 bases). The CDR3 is CSATGWARANNYGYTF. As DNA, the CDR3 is TGCAGCGCTACCGGTTGGGCCAGGGCAAATAACTATGGCTACACCTTC.